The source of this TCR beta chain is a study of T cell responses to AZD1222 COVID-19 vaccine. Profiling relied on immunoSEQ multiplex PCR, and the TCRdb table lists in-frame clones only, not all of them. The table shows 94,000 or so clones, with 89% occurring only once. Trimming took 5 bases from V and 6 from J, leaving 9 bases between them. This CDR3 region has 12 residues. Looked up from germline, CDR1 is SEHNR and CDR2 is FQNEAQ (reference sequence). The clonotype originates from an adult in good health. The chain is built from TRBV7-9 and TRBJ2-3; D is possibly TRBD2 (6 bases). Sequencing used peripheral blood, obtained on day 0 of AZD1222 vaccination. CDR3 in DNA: TGTGCCAGCAGCAGCCGGGGGGATACGCAGTATTTT. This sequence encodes CASSSRGDTQYF.